The entry below describes one T cell receptor beta chain. Its antigen remains unknown. Unique molecular identifiers were used in preparing the TCRbeta library. TCRdb itself ran the PCR reads through MiXCR, one entry per CDR3 protein. This sample yields around 800,000 distinct CDR3 sequences, of which roughly 15% are seen a single time; 5% belongs to the top ten. These data originate in a study of T-cell reconstitution after alpha-beta-depleted transplantation in children. Germline V gives CDR1 SGHTA, CDR2 FQGTGA. Trimming took 7 bases from V and 2 from J; bases not matched to a gene: 5. The CDR3 extends over 14 amino acids. Points from the study as a whole: T-cell counts and diversity were attributed mostly to newly produced T cells one year after transplant.

The chain uses TRBV7-3 and TRBJ2-3; 8 bases are shared with TRBD2. This sample comprised PBMCs, mostly from graft donor cells, obtained 360 days after TCRalphabeta/CD19-depleted stem cell transplant. The clonotype was recovered from a male patient aged 5 to 17 who had a stem cell transplant for acute lymphoblastic leukemia, so the T cells may come from the graft donor. This chain's CDR3 is CASTFGRATDTQYF. In DNA, the CDR3 is TGTGCCAGCACCTTCGGGAGGGCCACAGATACGCAGTATTTT.